The source of this T cell receptor (beta chain) is a study of monozygotic twins with cystic fibrosis. Study-wide results and caveats: Unrelated CF individuals shared fewer identical clonotypes than monozygotic CF twins. In 13 of 16 pairs, V gene usage was closest to the co-twin's. Low clonality (median roughly 0.009) suggested a mostly naive repertoire. No link emerged between shared CDR3 counts and age, concordance or severity.

The length of the CDR3 is 16 residues. Trimming cost V 4 bases and J 2 bases; bases outside gene matches: 7. In germline, CDR1 is SGHVS, CDR2 FNYEAQ. Profiling relied on immunoSEQ multiplex PCR, and the TCRdb table lists in-frame clones only, not all of them. Found here are just under 20,000 clones, under 95% of them singletons; the top ten hold 1.6%. On this clone: The antigen remains undetermined.

The sequence derives from a girl aged 2-10 years with cystic fibrosis. V usage is TRBV7-6 and J usage is TRBJ2-3, with TRBD2 matching over 9 bases. The specimen sequenced was blood. Written as DNA, the CDR3 is TGTGCCAGCAGCTACTATAGCGGGGGTTTCACAGATACGCAGTATTTT. It codes for CASSYYSGGFTDTQYF. The full variable domain, rest sourced from reference TRBV7-6 and TRBJ2-3, is GAGVSQSPRYKVTKRGQDVALRCDPISGHVSLYWYRQALGQGPEFLTYFNYEAQQDKSGLPNDRFSAERPEGSISTLTIQRTEQRDSAMYRCASSYYSGGFTDTQYFGPGTRLTVL.